The rows below give T cell receptor beta chains drawn from one sample of a study of memory CD4+ T cells and cytomegalovirus serostatus. Repertoires were generated with immunoSEQ multiplex PCR, while TCRdb's copy carries only in-frame clones and drops some. The repertoire holds 60,000 to 70,000 clones, with 70% to 80% as singletons. Source material: memory CD4+ T cells from blood. Source of these receptors: an adult in good health and CMV-seropositive. Each CDR3 is given with its conserved first and last residue. The order of the fields is D gene, J gene, V gene, clone size, CDR3 DNA, CDR3 protein. The D gene is left open where the match is weak. Some rows mark clone size as missing; the rest say once, few, many or name a class of expanded clone.

D gene: .; J gene: TRBJ1-5; V gene: TRBV11-3; clone size: .; CDR3 DNA: TGTGCCAGCAGCCTAGTAGGGCAGCCCCAGCATTTT; CDR3 protein: CASSLVGQPQHF
D gene: .; J gene: TRBJ2-1; V gene: TRBV4-2; clone size: few; CDR3 DNA: TGTGCCAGCAGCCAAGAAAGCCCGGAAAACCGCTACAATGAGCAGTTCTTC; CDR3 protein: CASSQESPENRYNEQFF
D gene: .; J gene: TRBJ1-1; V gene: TRBV5-5; clone size: .; CDR3 DNA: TGTGCCAGCAGCTTGGTTTATGGGACTGAAGCTTTCTTT; CDR3 protein: CASSLVYGTEAFF
D gene: TRBD1; J gene: TRBJ2-7; V gene: TRBV4-1; clone size: .; CDR3 DNA: TGCGCCAGCAGCCAACCTCACCGGGACAGGACCTACGAGCAGTACTTC; CDR3 protein: CASSQPHRDRTYEQYF
D gene: .; J gene: TRBJ1-6; V gene: TRBV5-5; clone size: .; CDR3 DNA: TGTGCCAGCAGCTTCGGGAGGGCTAACTCACCCCTCCACTTT; CDR3 protein: CASSFGRANSPLHF
D gene: .; J gene: TRBJ2-7; V gene: TRBV5-6; clone size: .; CDR3 DNA: TGTGCCAGCAGCCTTGTTGGGACATCGAGCTACGAGCAGTACTTC; CDR3 protein: CASSLVGTSSYEQYF
D gene: .; J gene: TRBJ1-1; V gene: TRBV11-2; clone size: .; CDR3 DNA: TGTGCCAGCAGCTGGAGGGGGGTGAACACTGAAGCTTTCTTT; CDR3 protein: CASSWRGVNTEAFF
D gene: .; J gene: TRBJ1-4; V gene: TRBV7-2; clone size: .; CDR3 DNA: TGTGCCAGCAGCTTAGGAGTCAGGAGTAATGAAAAACTGTTTTTT; CDR3 protein: CASSLGVRSNEKLFF
D gene: TRBD2; J gene: TRBJ2-2; V gene: TRBV11-2; clone size: .; CDR3 DNA: TGTGCCAGCAGCTTAGATGGCCTAGCGGTGAACACCGGGGAGCTGTTTTTT; CDR3 protein: CASSLDGLAVNTGELFF
D gene: .; J gene: TRBJ2-5; V gene: TRBV10-3; clone size: once; CDR3 DNA: TGTGCCATATCAAGGGAACAAGAGACCCAGTACTTC; CDR3 protein: CAISREQETQYF
D gene: TRBD1; J gene: TRBJ2-3; V gene: TRBV28; clone size: .; CDR3 DNA: TGTGCCAGCAGTTTGCGCTCGACAGGGGGAGATACGCAGTATTTT; CDR3 protein: CASSLRSTGGDTQYF
D gene: TRBD1; J gene: TRBJ1-1; V gene: TRBV7-3; clone size: .; CDR3 DNA: TGTGCCAGCAGCTTAAGTTCATGGGGACAGGGGGAAGCTTTCTTT; CDR3 protein: CASSLSSWGQGEAFF
D gene: TRBD1; J gene: TRBJ1-5; V gene: TRBV7-9; clone size: few; CDR3 DNA: TGTGCCAGCAGCCTGGGACAGCAGAATCAGCCCCAGCATTTT; CDR3 protein: CASSLGQQNQPQHF
D gene: TRBD1; J gene: TRBJ2-5; V gene: TRBV10-2; clone size: .; CDR3 DNA: TGCGCCAGCAGTGAGTACAGGGGGCAAGAGACCCAGTACTTC; CDR3 protein: CASSEYRGQETQYF
D gene: .; J gene: TRBJ2-4; V gene: TRBV7-8; clone size: once; CDR3 DNA: TGTGCCAGCAGCTTACGAAGGGAAAACATTCAGTACTTC; CDR3 protein: CASSLRRENIQYF
D gene: .; J gene: TRBJ2-3; V gene: TRBV28; clone size: .; CDR3 DNA: TGTGCCAGCAGTGCCCCATCCTCCGCGAGCACAGATACGCAGTATTTT; CDR3 protein: CASSAPSSASTDTQYF
D gene: .; J gene: TRBJ1-4; V gene: TRBV6-5; clone size: .; CDR3 DNA: TGTGCCAGCAGTCCCCGGGGTTCGGGAGAAAAACTGTTTTTT; CDR3 protein: CASSPRGSGEKLFF
D gene: .; J gene: TRBJ2-3; V gene: TRBV2; clone size: .; CDR3 DNA: TGTGCCAGCAAAAACAGGGCTCAGGGAGATACGCAGTATTTT; CDR3 protein: CASKNRAQGDTQYF
D gene: .; J gene: TRBJ1-5; V gene: TRBV2; clone size: once; CDR3 DNA: TGTGCCAGCAGTGACAGGAGGCAGCAGCCCCAGCATTTT; CDR3 protein: CASSDRRQQPQHF
D gene: TRBD2; J gene: TRBJ2-3; V gene: TRBV12-5; clone size: .; CDR3 DNA: TGTGCTAGTGGTTTGGTGACTAGCGGGGGCGGTACAGATACGCAGTATTTT; CDR3 protein: CASGLVTSGGGTDTQYF
D gene: TRBD1; J gene: TRBJ1-6; V gene: TRBV19; clone size: .; CDR3 DNA: TGTGCCAGTAGTATCGGGGGGGACAGGGTGAGCTCCTATAATTCACCCCTCCACTTT; CDR3 protein: CASSIGGDRVSSYNSPLHF
D gene: .; J gene: TRBJ2-5; V gene: TRBV4-1; clone size: .; CDR3 DNA: TGCGCCAGCAGCCAAGGATTGAGCCGCCCCCAAGAGACCCAGTACTTC; CDR3 protein: CASSQGLSRPQETQYF
D gene: TRBD2; J gene: TRBJ2-6; V gene: TRBV2; clone size: .; CDR3 DNA: TGTGCCAGCACCCTGGGGGGGTCCGGGGCCAACGTCCTGACTTTC; CDR3 protein: CASTLGGSGANVLTF
D gene: .; J gene: TRBJ1-2; V gene: TRBV28; clone size: few; CDR3 DNA: TGTGCCAGCAGTTTACACTATGGCTACACCTTC; CDR3 protein: CASSLHYGYTF
D gene: .; J gene: TRBJ1-2; V gene: TRBV19; clone size: .; CDR3 DNA: TGTGCCAGTAGTCTCGACAGTTATGGCTACACCTTC; CDR3 protein: CASSLDSYGYTF
D gene: .; J gene: TRBJ1-6; V gene: TRBV28; clone size: .; CDR3 DNA: TGTGCCAGCAGTTTATTATTTAGGCCACCCCTCCACTTT; CDR3 protein: CASSLLFRPPLHF
D gene: .; J gene: TRBJ2-7; V gene: TRBV5-4; clone size: .; CDR3 DNA: TGTGCCAGCAGCTCCGGCGGCGAGTATCGCGAGCAGTACTTC; CDR3 protein: CASSSGGEYREQYF
D gene: TRBD2; J gene: TRBJ2-3; V gene: TRBV29-1; clone size: .; CDR3 DNA: TGCAGCGTTGGCAGGGAGGGAGATACGCAGTATTTT; CDR3 protein: CSVGREGDTQYF
D gene: TRBD2; J gene: TRBJ2-7; V gene: TRBV6-6; clone size: .; CDR3 DNA: TGTGCCAGCAGCCCGGGAGGTTGGGGGGGTCAATACGAGCAGTACTTC; CDR3 protein: CASSPGGWGGQYEQYF
D gene: .; J gene: TRBJ2-3; V gene: TRBV5-4; clone size: .; CDR3 DNA: TGTGCCAGCAGCTCCTTTATGGGGGCCTCAGATACGCAGTATTTT; CDR3 protein: CASSSFMGASDTQYF
D gene: TRBD1; J gene: TRBJ1-1; V gene: TRBV19; clone size: .; CDR3 DNA: TGTGCCAGTAAAGAGGCCGGGACAGTGAACACTGAAGCTTTCTTT; CDR3 protein: CASKEAGTVNTEAFF
D gene: .; J gene: TRBJ1-2; V gene: TRBV4-3; clone size: .; CDR3 DNA: TGCGCCAGCAGCCAAGAACGGAAGGCTAACTATGGCTACACCTTC; CDR3 protein: CASSQERKANYGYTF
D gene: TRBD2; J gene: TRBJ2-2; V gene: TRBV5-1; clone size: .; CDR3 DNA: TGCGCCAGCAGCCTCAGCACTAGCGGGAAATCCGGGGAGCTGTTTTTT; CDR3 protein: CASSLSTSGKSGELFF
D gene: .; J gene: TRBJ1-2; V gene: TRBV28; clone size: .; CDR3 DNA: TGTGCCAGCAGGGCGCAAGACACGCCCCTCTATGGCTACACCTTC; CDR3 protein: CASRAQDTPLYGYTF
D gene: .; J gene: TRBJ1-1; V gene: TRBV29-1; clone size: few; CDR3 DNA: TGCAGCGGACGACAGAGCATGAACACTGAAGCTTTCTTT; CDR3 protein: CSGRQSMNTEAFF
D gene: TRBD2; J gene: TRBJ2-1; V gene: TRBV7-2; clone size: .; CDR3 DNA: TGTGCCAGCAGCTTAGTCCGGCTAGCGGTGTACAATGAGCAGTTCTTC; CDR3 protein: CASSLVRLAVYNEQFF
D gene: .; J gene: TRBJ2-2; V gene: TRBV18; clone size: many; CDR3 DNA: TGTGCCAGCTCACCTAACCCCCGGCGGGGGCCTAACACCGGGGAGCTGTTTTTT; CDR3 protein: CASSPNPRRGPNTGELFF
D gene: TRBD1; J gene: TRBJ1-4; V gene: TRBV4-1; clone size: .; CDR3 DNA: TGCGCCAGCAGCCAAGTAGACAGGGGGGAAAAACTGTTTTTT; CDR3 protein: CASSQVDRGEKLFF
D gene: .; J gene: TRBJ2-1; V gene: TRBV30; clone size: .; CDR3 DNA: TGTGCCTGGAGTTCGGACAGCTCCTACAATGAGCAGTTCTTC; CDR3 protein: CAWSSDSSYNEQFF
D gene: .; J gene: TRBJ1-6; V gene: TRBV6-5; clone size: .; CDR3 DNA: TGTGCCAGCAGCTCCACGGGTTTGGGGAATTCACCCCTCCACTTT; CDR3 protein: CASSSTGLGNSPLHF
D gene: .; J gene: TRBJ1-4; V gene: TRBV14; clone size: few; CDR3 DNA: TGTGCCAGCAGCCAAGGGATTGCAACTAATGAAAAACTGTTTTTT; CDR3 protein: CASSQGIATNEKLFF
D gene: TRBD1; J gene: TRBJ1-2; V gene: TRBV7-2; clone size: .; CDR3 DNA: TGTGCCAGCAGCTTAGGAGGGACAGGGAATAGGGATGGCTACACCTTC; CDR3 protein: CASSLGGTGNRDGYTF
D gene: TRBD1; J gene: TRBJ1-1; V gene: TRBV7-2; clone size: .; CDR3 DNA: TGTGCCAGCAGCTTGGGACAGCGTAACACTGAAGCTTTCTTT; CDR3 protein: CASSLGQRNTEAFF
D gene: .; J gene: TRBJ2-3; V gene: TRBV19; clone size: once; CDR3 DNA: TGTGCCAGTAGTATAAAAGGTGTGGATACGCAGTATTTT; CDR3 protein: CASSIKGVDTQYF
D gene: .; J gene: TRBJ1-1; V gene: TRBV5-4; clone size: .; CDR3 DNA: TGTGCCAGCAGCTCAGAAGGACAGCTGAACACTGAAGCTTTCTTT; CDR3 protein: CASSSEGQLNTEAFF
D gene: .; J gene: TRBJ2-2; V gene: TRBV5-5; clone size: .; CDR3 DNA: TGTGCCAGCAGTCCCCCAGGAAGAGGGGAGCTGTTTTTT; CDR3 protein: CASSPPGRGELFF
D gene: TRBD1; J gene: TRBJ2-7; V gene: TRBV20-1; clone size: .; CDR3 DNA: TGCAGTGGACAGGGGAATTACGAGCAGTACTTC; CDR3 protein: CSGQGNYEQYF
D gene: .; J gene: TRBJ1-5; V gene: TRBV5-5; clone size: .; CDR3 DNA: TGTGCCAGCAGCCCCCTAGGGGGTAGCAATCAGCCCCAGCATTTT; CDR3 protein: CASSPLGGSNQPQHF
D gene: .; J gene: TRBJ2-7; V gene: TRBV30; clone size: few; CDR3 DNA: TGTGCCTGGAGTGTTAAGGGTCGGGGCGAGCAGTACTTC; CDR3 protein: CAWSVKGRGEQYF
D gene: .; J gene: TRBJ1-2; V gene: TRBV7-2; clone size: .; CDR3 DNA: TGTGCCAGCAGCTCCTCCGGGAACAGGGCCTATGGCTACACCTTC; CDR3 protein: CASSSSGNRAYGYTF
D gene: TRBD1; J gene: TRBJ1-6; V gene: TRBV5-4; clone size: .; CDR3 DNA: TGTGCCAGCAGCGAGGGACAGCCGGCCTGGAATTCACCCCTCCACTTT; CDR3 protein: CASSEGQPAWNSPLHF